One and the same sample provided the 18 T cell receptor beta chains below, sequenced in a study of blood T cells in healthy people across ages. It was with a sample-barcoded 5' primer and a J-beta primer mix that a second PCR of roughly 7 to 12 cycles was run. TCRdb passed the 5' RACE reads through MiXCR, listing each CDR3 protein once. The table includes about 1.8 million distinct CDR3 sequences, roughly 52% detected once. The sequencing input was blood. These receptors were collected from a woman between 40 and 50 years old in good health.

In the case of this clonotype: One end of the junction fails to match germline, which may point to a read error. V gene TRBV5-1 combines with J gene TRBJ2-7; TRBD1 matches 8 bases. The CDR3 contains 15 residues. Germline CDR1 is SGHRS and CDR2 is YFSETQ. The CDR3 reads CVSSSPTGAAYEQYF. CDR3 nucleotides: TGCGTCAGCAGCTCACCGACAGGGGCAGCCTACGAGCAGTACTTC.

The sample holds a few counts of this clonotype. V is TRBV7-8 and J is TRBJ2-7, with D possibly TRBD2 on 5 matching bases. Germline V gene sequence: CDR1 SGHVS, CDR2 FQNEAQ. Trimming stripped 3 bases from V and 3 bases from J, with 9 bases between. The CDR3 totals 13 residues. The CDR3 is CASSFGEIYEQYF. The CDR3 DNA reads TGTGCCAGCAGCTTCGGGGAGATCTACGAGCAGTACTTC.

V and J are TRBV10-3 and TRBJ2-1, with D possibly being TRBD1 (6 bases). Germline V gene sequence: CDR1 ENHRY, CDR2 SYGVKD. This CDR3 is 15 amino acids long. V lost 8 bases and J 4 bases, leaving 18 bases between the germline ends. CDR3 DNA: TGTGCCATCTCCGGACGGGACATAGCTTACAATGAGCAGTTCTTC. This codes for CAISGRDIAYNEQFF.

The chain combines TRBV28 with TRBJ2-1; D is perhaps TRBD2 (5 bases). From germline, CDR1 is MDHEN and CDR2 SYDVKM. The V end lost 1 base, the J end lost 9 bases, and 13 bases lay between the germline ends. This CDR3 spans 14 amino acids. The CDR3 bases are TGTGCCAGCAGTTTATACCCCGTGGCGGGTGAGCAGTTCTTC. Translation: CASSLYPVAGEQFF.

This clonotype was detected ten times or more. The gene calls are TRBV20-1 and TRBJ2-1; D possibly corresponds to TRBD1 (6 bases). Trimming cost V 1 base and J 4 bases, with 11 bases left between them. This CDR3 spans 14 amino acids. Per germline, CDR1 DFQATT and CDR2 SNEGSKA (reference sequence). CDR3 region: CSARGGQGYNEQFF. The CDR3 coding sequence is TGCAGTGCTAGAGGGGGGCAGGGGTACAATGAGCAGTTCTTC.

CDR3 sequence: CASSVATGQGYNEQFF. The CDR3, as DNA: TGTGCCAGCAGCGTAGCTACGGGACAGGGGTACAATGAGCAGTTCTTC. V usage is TRBV9 and J usage is TRBJ2-1; the match to TRBD1 covers 10 bases. CDR1 SGDLS and CDR2 YYNGEE come from the germline V gene. V dropped 0 bases and J dropped 4; count of bases not matched to a gene: 4. CDR3 length equals 16 residues.

The CDR3 DNA follows: TGTGCCAGCAGCGTAGGTTACGCGGGGGCCATGTACTTC. Its translation is CASSVGYAGAMYF. The V and J genes are TRBV7-8 and TRBJ2-7, with TRBD2 as a possible D gene (7 bases). CDR1 and CDR2 from the germline V gene are SGHVS and FQNEAQ. This CDR3 spans 13 amino acids. V lost 5 bases and J 12 bases, leaving 20 bases between the germline ends.

The chain is built from TRBV2 and TRBJ2-5, with TRBD2 identical over 9 bases. Germline-derived CDR1 and CDR2 are SNHLY and FYNNEI. V lost 6 bases to trimming and J lost 4 bases; unmatched junction nucleotides: 12. The CDR3 loop spans 16 amino acids. The DNA of the CDR3 is TGTGCCAGCAGGGACGCCCGGGGACTAGCCGGAGAGACCCAGTACTTC. Translation: CASRDARGLAGETQYF.

The chain links TRBV27 to TRBJ2-1, with 8 bases that match TRBD2. With V trimmed by 2 bases and J by 9 bases, 6 bases remained unmatched. This CDR3 spans 14 amino acids. CDR1 is MNHEY and CDR2 is SMNVEV in the germline V gene (reference sequence). Here the CDR3 DNA reads TGTGCCAGCAGTTTAGCGGGACTAGTGGCTGAGCAGTTCTTC. Its translation is CASSLAGLVAEQFF.

J is TRBJ1-4 and V is TRBV4-2; D gene unclear. Trimming stripped 0 bases from V and 5 bases from J, with 13 bases between. Germline V CDR1 and CDR2: LGHNA, YNFKEQ. The CDR3 is 16 amino acids. CDR3 residues: CASSQDSELVNEKLFF. CDR3 coding DNA: TGTGCCAGCAGCCAAGACAGTGAACTGGTAAATGAAAAACTGTTTTTT.

This clonotype was observed a handful of times. V is TRBV3-1 and J is TRBJ1-2, with 7 bases lining up with TRBD1. Germline CDR1 reads LGHDT; CDR2 reads YNNKEL (reference sequence). The CDR3 sequence is 15 residues long. After removal of 1 base from V and 5 bases from J, the junction contained 7 bases not matched to a gene. The CDR3 DNA is TGTGCCAGCAGCCAAGGTTTAGGGGGCCGTTATGGCTACACCTTC. Encoded protein: CASSQGLGGRYGYTF.

This clonotype has a handful of counts. V usage is TRBV28 and J usage is TRBJ2-7; D is unresolved. Germline assignment: CDR1 MDHEN and CDR2 SYDVKM. V lost 5 bases and J 5 bases, leaving 16 bases between the germline ends. This CDR3 has 14 amino acids. The CDR3 loop is CASSIDPGLNEQYF. CDR3 nucleotide sequence: TGTGCCAGCAGTATAGACCCCGGCTTGAACGAGCAGTACTTC. Looking up the rest from reference TRBV28 and TRBJ2-7 gives the full variable domain: DVKVTQSSRYLVKRTGEKVFLECVQDMDHENMFWYRQDPGLGLRLIYFSYDVKMKEKGDIPEGYSVSREKKERFSLILESASTNQTSMYLCASSIDPGLNEQYFGPGTRLTVT.

This clonotype was seen more than once but under ten times. The rearrangement links TRBV4-2 to TRBJ1-2; 8 nucleotides align to TRBD1. The V gene end was trimmed by 1 base and the J gene end by 7 bases; junction bases not matched to a gene: 2. The CDR3 spans 13 residues. Germline V CDR1 and CDR2: LGHNA, YNFKEQ. The CDR3 bases are TGTGCCAGCAGCCAAGGGACAGGGCTTGGCTACACCTTC. Its protein is CASSQGTGLGYTF.

This clonotype appeared a few times. V usage is TRBV25-1 and J usage is TRBJ1-2; D uncertain. Germline CDR1 and CDR2: MGHDK and SYGVNS. The length of the CDR3 is 14 residues. Trimming cost V 4 bases and J 4 bases, with 13 bases left between them. The CDR3 protein is CASSGRLESYGYTF. In DNA form, the CDR3 reads TGTGCCAGCAGTGGCCGATTAGAAAGCTATGGCTACACCTTC.

This CDR3 reads CASSGLAGGTYNEQFF. The CDR3 DNA is TGTGCCAGCAGCGGACTAGCGGGGGGTACCTACAATGAGCAGTTCTTC. The rearrangement links TRBV6-5 to TRBJ2-1; 14 bases line up with TRBD2. The CDR3 has 16 residues. Trimming at V came to 6 bases and at J to 2 bases, leaving 3 bases not matched to a gene. Germline loops: CDR1 MNHEY, CDR2 SVGAGI.

The rearrangement links TRBV6-2 or TRBV6-3 to TRBJ2-5; possibly TRBD1 or TRBD2 for D (7 bases each). CDR1 is MNHEY, CDR2 SVGEGT, per germline. The CDR3 spans 17 residues. Trimming left V 2 bases short and J 3 bases short, with 19 bases between. The CDR3 DNA follows: TGTGCCAGCAGTTACGGGGGACCTCCAGGGGGGGAAGAGACCCAGTACTTC. This translates into CASSYGGPPGGEETQYF.

The V gene is TRBV28, the J gene TRBJ1-2; 9 positions agree with TRBD1. CDR3 length: 15 amino acids. Germline V gene data show CDR1 as MDHEN and CDR2 as SYDVKM. Trimming removed 5 bases from V and 8 bases from J; junction bases left unmatched: 12. DNA of the CDR3: TGTGCCAGCAGTCCCGGGGGACAGGGCGAGGGAGGCTACACCTTC. Protein: CASSPGGQGEGGYTF.

J is TRBJ2-6 and V is TRBV27, with a possible D match to TRBD2 (6 bases). The germline V and J ends were trimmed by 5 bases and 0 bases, with 11 bases remaining between them. Germline CDR1 and CDR2: MNHEY and SMNVEV (reference sequence). This CDR3 is 16 amino acids long. The CDR3, as DNA: TGTGCCAGCAGTCCGGGGGTCGGCTCTGGGGCCAACGTCCTGACTTTC. It yields the protein CASSPGVGSGANVLTF.